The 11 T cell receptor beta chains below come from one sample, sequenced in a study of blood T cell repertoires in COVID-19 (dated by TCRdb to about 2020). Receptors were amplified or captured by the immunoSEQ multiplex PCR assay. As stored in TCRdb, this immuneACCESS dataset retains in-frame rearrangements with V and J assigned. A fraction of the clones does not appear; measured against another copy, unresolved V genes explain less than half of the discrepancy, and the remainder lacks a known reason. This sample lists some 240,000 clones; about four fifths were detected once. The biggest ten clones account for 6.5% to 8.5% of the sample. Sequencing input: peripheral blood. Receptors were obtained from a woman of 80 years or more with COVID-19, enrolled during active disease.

The CDR3 sequence is CASQTGGTSGANVLTF. CDR3 bases: TGTGCCAGCCAGACAGGGGGCACTTCTGGGGCCAACGTCCTGACTTTC. The chain recombines TRBV27 with TRBJ2-6; 10 bases agree with TRBD1. CDR1 is MNHEY, CDR2 SMNVEV, per germline (reference sequence). The CDR3 loop spans 16 amino acids. V was clipped by 8 bases and J by 1 base; unmatched bases: 5.

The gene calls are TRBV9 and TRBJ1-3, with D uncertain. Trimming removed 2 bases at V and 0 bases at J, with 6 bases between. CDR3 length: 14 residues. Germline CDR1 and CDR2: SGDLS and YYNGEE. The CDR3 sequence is CASSVLDSGNTIYF. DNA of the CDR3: TGTGCCAGCAGCGTGCTAGACTCTGGAAACACCATATATTTT.

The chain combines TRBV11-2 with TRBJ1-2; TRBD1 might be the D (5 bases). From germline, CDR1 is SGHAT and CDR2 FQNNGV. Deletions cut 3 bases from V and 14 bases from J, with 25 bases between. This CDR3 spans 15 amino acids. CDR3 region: CASSLGGLKAYRGTF. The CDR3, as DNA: TGTGCCAGCAGCTTGGGGGGGTTGAAGGCATACCGGGGAACCTTC.

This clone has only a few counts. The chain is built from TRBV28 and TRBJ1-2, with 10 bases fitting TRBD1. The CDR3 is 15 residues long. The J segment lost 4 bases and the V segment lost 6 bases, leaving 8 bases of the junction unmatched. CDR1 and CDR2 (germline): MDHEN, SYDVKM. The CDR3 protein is CASSPGQGILYGYTF. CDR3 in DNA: TGTGCCAGCAGCCCGGGACAGGGGATTCTCTATGGCTACACCTTC.

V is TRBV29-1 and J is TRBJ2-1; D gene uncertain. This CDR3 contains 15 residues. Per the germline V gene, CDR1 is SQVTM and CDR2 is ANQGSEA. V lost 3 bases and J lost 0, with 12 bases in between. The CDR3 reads CSVDPGSSSYNEQFF. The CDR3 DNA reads TGCAGCGTTGACCCCGGGTCCAGCTCCTACAATGAGCAGTTCTTC.

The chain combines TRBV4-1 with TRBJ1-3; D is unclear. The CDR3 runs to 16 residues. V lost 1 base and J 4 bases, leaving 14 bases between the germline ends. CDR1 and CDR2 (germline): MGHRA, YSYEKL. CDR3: CASSQASGPGGNTIYF. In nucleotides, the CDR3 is TGCGCCAGCAGCCAAGCTTCCGGGCCGGGAGGAAACACCATATATTTT.

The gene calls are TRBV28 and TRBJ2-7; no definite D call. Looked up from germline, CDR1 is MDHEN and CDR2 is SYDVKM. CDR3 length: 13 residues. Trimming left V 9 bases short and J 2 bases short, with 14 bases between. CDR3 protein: CASAVPTTYEQYF. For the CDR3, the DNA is TGTGCCAGTGCGGTACCAACGACCTACGAGCAGTACTTC.

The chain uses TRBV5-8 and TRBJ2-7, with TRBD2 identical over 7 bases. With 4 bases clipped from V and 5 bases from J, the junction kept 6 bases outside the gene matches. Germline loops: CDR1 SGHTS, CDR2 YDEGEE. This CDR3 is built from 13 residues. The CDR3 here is CASSRGGFDEQYF. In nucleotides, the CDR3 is TGTGCCAGCAGCCGCGGGGGTTTCGACGAGCAGTACTTC. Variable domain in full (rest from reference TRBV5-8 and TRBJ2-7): EAGVTQSPTHLIKTRGQQATLRCSPISGHTSVYWYQQALGLGLQFLLWYDEGEERNRGNFPPRFSGRQFPNYSSELNVNALELEDSALYLCASSRGGFDEQYFGPGTRLTVT.

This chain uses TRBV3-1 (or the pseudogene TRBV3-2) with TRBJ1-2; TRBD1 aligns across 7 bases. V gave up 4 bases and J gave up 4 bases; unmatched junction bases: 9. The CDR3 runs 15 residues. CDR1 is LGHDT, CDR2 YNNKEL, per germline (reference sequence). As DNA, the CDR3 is TGTGCCAGCAGCCCCGGGACAGCGGCGGTCTATGGCTACACCTTC. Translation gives CASSPGTAAVYGYTF.

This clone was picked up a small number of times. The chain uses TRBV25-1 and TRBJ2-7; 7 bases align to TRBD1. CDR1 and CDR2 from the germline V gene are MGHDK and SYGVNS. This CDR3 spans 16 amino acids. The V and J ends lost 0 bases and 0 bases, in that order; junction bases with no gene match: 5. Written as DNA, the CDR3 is TGTGCCAGCAGTGAATATACCACAGGGGCCTCCTACGAGCAGTACTTC. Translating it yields CASSEYTTGASYEQYF.

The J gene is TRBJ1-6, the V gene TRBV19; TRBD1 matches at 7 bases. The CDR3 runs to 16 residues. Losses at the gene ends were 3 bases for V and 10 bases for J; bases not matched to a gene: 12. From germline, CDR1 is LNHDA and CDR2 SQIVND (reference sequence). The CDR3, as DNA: TGTGCCAGTAGTATTAGCGGGACAGCTTTAAAGTCACCCCTCCACTTT. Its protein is CASSISGTALKSPLHF. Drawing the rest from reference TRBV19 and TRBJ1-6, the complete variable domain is DGGITQSPKYLFRKEGQNVTLSCEQNLNHDAMYWYRQDPGQGLRLIYYSQIVNDFQKGDIAEGYSVSREKKESFPLTVTSAQKNPTAFYLCASSISGTALKSPLHFGNGTRLTVT.